These 25 T cell receptor beta chains came from one sample sequenced in a study of blood T cell repertoires in COVID-19. Some clones are missing from TCRdb's copy, which holds only in-frame ones; the method was immunoSEQ multiplex PCR. The sample lists about 320,000 clones, over 85% occurring once. The sequenced sample was PBMCs or T cells enriched from blood (not recorded which). The receptors shown here come from a man aged 60-69 years who had recovered from COVID-19.

This rearrangement joins TRBV30 to TRBJ1-1; possible D gene TRBD1, 6 bases. Germline-derived CDR1 and CDR2 are GTSNPN and SVGIG (reference sequence). V shed 3 bases and J shed 1 base, with 9 bases lying between them. The CDR3 covers 13 residues. The CDR3 sequence is CAWSGQTNTEAFF. Here the CDR3 DNA reads TGTGCCTGGAGCGGACAGACGAACACTGAAGCTTTCTTT. Filled out from reference TRBV30 and TRBJ1-1, the complete variable domain reads SQTIHQWPATLVQPVGSPLSLECTVEGTSNPNLYWYRQAAGRGLQLLFYSVGIGQISSEVPQNLSASRPQDRQFILSSKKLLLSDSGFYLCAWSGQTNTEAFFGQGTRLTVV.

The chain recombines TRBV6-5 with TRBJ1-2; 7 nucleotides line up with TRBD1. Germline V gene data show CDR1 as MNHEY and CDR2 as SVGAGI. The CDR3 is made up of 13 amino acids. J lost 2 bases, V lost 6 bases, and 3 bases had no gene match. This chain's CDR3 is CASRRGQNYGYTF. DNA for the CDR3: TGTGCCAGCAGACGGGGACAGAACTATGGCTACACCTTC.

CDR3 nucleotide sequence: TGTGCCACCAGTGACGCAGGACAGGGCAGCAATGAGCAGTTCTTC. This sequence encodes CATSDAGQGSNEQFF. J is TRBJ2-1 and V is TRBV24-1, with 8 bases lining up with TRBD1. The V segment lost 4 bases and the J segment 6 bases; nucleotides outside the gene matches: 7. CDR3 length: 15 amino acids. Germline V lookup: CDR1 KGHDR, CDR2 SFDVKD.

V is TRBV27 and J is TRBJ1-2, with D unresolved. From germline, CDR1 is MNHEY and CDR2 SMNVEV (reference sequence). The CDR3 sequence is 14 residues long. The V and J ends lost 6 bases and 4 bases respectively, with 15 bases between them. The CDR3 is CASSHPGTGYGYTF. CDR3 coding DNA: TGTGCCAGCAGCCACCCGGGTACGGGCTATGGCTACACCTTC.

For the CDR3, the DNA is TGTGCCACCAGCAGAGATCCTCGGACAGCCCCAAGGCCCCAGCATTTT. This gives the protein CATSRDPRTAPRPQHF. The chain uses TRBV15 and TRBJ1-5, with D maybe TRBD1 (6 bases). The CDR3 spans 16 residues. Germline V gene lookup returns CDR1 LNHNV and CDR2 YYDKDF (reference sequence). V lost 0 bases and J 9 bases, leaving 18 bases between the germline ends.

The CDR3 protein is CASSQDPGTANEKLFF. In DNA, the CDR3 is TGTGCCAGCAGCCAAGATCCCGGGACAGCTAATGAAAAACTGTTTTTT. The chain combines TRBV4-2 with TRBJ1-4; TRBD1 aligns across 7 bases. The CDR3 has 16 amino acids. J lost 3 bases, V lost 0 bases, and 4 bases had no gene match. CDR1 and CDR2 from the germline V gene are LGHNA and YNFKEQ.

This clone was recorded only once. CDR3 region: CASSALAGGETQYF. The CDR3 DNA is TGTGCCAGCAGCGCGTTAGCGGGCGGTGAGACCCAGTACTTC. This chain connects TRBV11-2 to TRBJ2-5; 7 positions agree with TRBD2. Germline V CDR1 and CDR2: SGHAT, FQNNGV. The CDR3 contains 14 residues. V trimming: 5 bases; J trimming: 5 bases; junction bases outside the gene matches: 8.

V is TRBV19 and J is TRBJ2-1; 7 bases line up with TRBD1. The CDR3 runs to 14 residues. V lost 10 bases and J lost 9; bases outside the gene matches: 15. Germline lookup yields CDR1 LNHDA and CDR2 SQIVND (reference sequence). The chain's CDR3 is CATSGQPIGGEQFF. CDR3 nucleotides: TGTGCCACCTCGGGACAGCCTATAGGAGGTGAGCAGTTCTTC.

The rearrangement links TRBV12-3 or TRBV12-4 to TRBJ2-5; D gene uncertain. The CDR3 consists of 12 residues. V gave up 6 bases and J gave up 2 bases, with 7 bases separating them. CDR3 amino acids: CASRYSQETQYF. The CDR3 bases are TGTGCCAGCAGGTACAGTCAAGAGACCCAGTACTTC.

The chain combines TRBV4-1 with TRBJ1-2, with D uncertain. Trimming stripped 0 bases from V and 6 bases from J, with 14 bases between. The CDR3 has 15 amino acids. Germline values: CDR1 MGHRA, CDR2 YSYEKL. In DNA form, the CDR3 reads TGCGCCAGCAGCCAAGATCCAACGAGAATGGATGGCTACACCTTC. It is translated as CASSQDPTRMDGYTF.

This chain links TRBV7-8 with TRBJ1-5; possibly TRBD1 for D (5 bases). Germline-derived CDR1 and CDR2 are SGHVS and FQNEAQ. The CDR3 covers 15 residues. The V end lost 2 bases, the J end lost 5 bases, and 13 bases lay between the germline ends. The chain's CDR3 is CASSLHGAAYQPQHF. In DNA form, the CDR3 reads TGTGCCAGCAGCTTACATGGGGCCGCTTATCAGCCCCAGCATTTT.

J is TRBJ1-1 and V is TRBV30; D not certain. V was clipped by 7 bases and J by 0 bases, with 9 bases between them. The V gene's germline CDR1 is GTSNPN and CDR2 SVGIG (reference sequence). The CDR3 has 12 amino acids. The CDR3 sequence: CASKSVNTEAFF. Here the CDR3 DNA reads TGTGCCTCCAAGTCGGTGAACACTGAAGCTTTCTTT.

The chain carries TRBV6-2 or TRBV6-3 and TRBJ2-2; TRBD1 matches 10 bases. Germline V lookup: CDR1 MNHEY, CDR2 SVGEGT. Trimming took 0 bases from V and 7 from J; bases not matched to a gene: 5. The CDR3 is made up of 16 amino acids. Here the CDR3 DNA reads TGTGCCAGCAGTTACTCGCCGACAGGGGGCTTCGGGGAGCTGTTTTTT. Its protein is CASSYSPTGGFGELFF.

The chain has TRBV7-9 and TRBJ2-1, with 13 positions matching TRBD2. Germline CDR1 reads SEHNR; CDR2 reads FQNEAQ (reference sequence). Trimming removed 7 bases from V and 10 bases from J; junction bases left unmatched: 10. This CDR3 region has 15 residues. CDR3 loop: CASTLGLAGSGEQFF. The CDR3 DNA reads TGTGCCAGCACCCTGGGACTAGCGGGATCAGGGGAGCAGTTCTTC. Full variable domain (remainder filled in from reference TRBV7-9 and TRBJ2-1): DTGVSQNPRHKITKRGQNVTFRCDPISEHNRLYWYRQTLGQGPEFLTYFQNEAQLEKSRLLSDRFSAERPKGSFSTLEIQRTEQGDSAMYLCASTLGLAGSGEQFFGPGTRLTVL.

The V gene is TRBV7-9, the J gene TRBJ2-7; D not certain. The CDR3 has 14 residues. The germline V gene encodes CDR1 SEHNR and CDR2 FQNEAQ (reference sequence). Trimming left V 5 bases short and J 0 bases short, with 11 bases between. Here the CDR3 reads CASSPWSYSYEQYF. The CDR3 coding sequence is TGTGCCAGCAGCCCCTGGAGCTACTCCTACGAGCAGTACTTC.

The chain carries TRBV29-1 and TRBJ1-5; TRBD1 is a possible D gene (6 bases). Trimming removed 6 bases at V and 0 bases at J, with 9 bases between. CDR3 length equals 13 residues. Germline-derived CDR1 and CDR2 are SQVTM and ANQGSEA. The CDR3 is CSVRTDSNQPQHF. The CDR3 nucleotides read TGCAGCGTGCGGACAGATAGCAATCAGCCCCAGCATTTT.

The rearrangement uses TRBV5-1 and TRBJ2-1, with D possibly TRBD2 on 6 matching bases. This CDR3 region has 15 residues. The germline gives CDR1 SGHRS, CDR2 YFSETQ. The ends were cut back, 4 bases at V and 10 bases at J, with 21 bases in the middle. Here the CDR3 reads CASSPRLGSGWEQFF. The CDR3 nucleotides read TGCGCCAGCAGCCCAAGACTAGGTAGTGGGTGGGAGCAGTTCTTC.

The chain recombines TRBV29-1 with TRBJ2-3; 15 bases map to TRBD2. The CDR3 is 14 residues long. Germline assignment: CDR1 SQVTM and CDR2 ANQGSEA. Losses at the gene ends were 5 bases for V and 5 bases for J; bases not matched to a gene: 2. This CDR3 is CSVRTSGRVDTQYF. The CDR3, as DNA: TGCAGCGTTCGGACTAGCGGGAGGGTAGATACGCAGTATTTT.

This chain uses TRBV5-1 with TRBJ2-3; D might be TRBD2 (5 bases). The V gene lost 4 bases and the J gene lost 6 bases, with 12 bases spanning the gap. The CDR3 spans 13 residues. Looked up from germline, CDR1 is SGHRS and CDR2 is YFSETQ. The CDR3 here is CASSLGVEDTQYF. For the CDR3, the DNA is TGCGCCAGCAGCCTGGGAGTCGAGGATACGCAGTATTTT. Filled out from reference TRBV5-1 and TRBJ2-3, the complete variable domain reads KAGVTQTPRYLIKTRGQQVTLSCSPISGHRSVSWYQQTPGQGLQFLFEYFSETQRNKGNFPGRFSGRQFSNSRSEMNVSTLELGDSALYLCASSLGVEDTQYFGPGTRLTVL.

In DNA form, the CDR3 reads TGTGCCAGCAGTGAAGTAGCCCATACGCAGTATTTT. Its protein is CASSEVAHTQYF. The chain carries TRBV2 and TRBJ2-3; D gene uncertain. Germline CDR1 and CDR2: SNHLY and FYNNEI. There are 12 residues in the CDR3. With 1 base removed from V and 7 bases from J, the gap between germline ends came to 6 bases.

This sequence joins TRBV29-1 and TRBJ1-2, with 9 bases aligning to TRBD1. V was clipped by 1 base and J by 0 bases; unmatched bases: 3. The CDR3 is 15 amino acids. Per the germline V gene, CDR1 is SQVTM and CDR2 is ANQGSEA. For the CDR3, the DNA is TGCAGCGTTGAAGGCGACAGGGGGACTAACTATGGCTACACCTTC. Translated, it gives CSVEGDRGTNYGYTF.

The chain carries TRBV7-8 and TRBJ1-5; D is ambiguous. Trimming removed 5 bases from V and 7 bases from J, with 15 bases in between. The V gene's germline CDR1 is SGHVS and CDR2 FQNEAQ. CDR3 size: 14 residues. CDR3: CASSLGAARQPQHF. CDR3 coding DNA: TGTGCCAGCAGCCTAGGCGCGGCGCGGCAGCCCCAGCATTTT. Filled out from reference TRBV7-8 and TRBJ1-5, the complete variable domain reads GAGVSQSPRYKVAKRGQDVALRCDPISGHVSLFWYQQALGQGPEFLTYFQNEAQLDKSGLPSDRFFAERPEGSVSTLKIQRTQQEDSAVYLCASSLGAARQPQHFGDGTRLSIL.

This clone was seen a few times. The rearrangement joins TRBV7-9 to TRBJ2-7; TRBD2 agrees at 12 bases. From germline, CDR1 is SEHNR and CDR2 FQNEAQ (reference sequence). The ends lost 5 bases at V and 5 bases at J; junction bases unmatched: 7. This CDR3 region has 15 residues. CDR3 DNA: TGTGCCAGCAGCCTCTGGACTAGCGGGAAGCACGAGCAGTACTTC. The encoded protein is CASSLWTSGKHEQYF.

This clone was detected only once. The chain uses TRBV9 and TRBJ2-6, with 9 bases aligning to TRBD1. In germline, CDR1 is SGDLS, CDR2 YYNGEE. J gave up 0 bases and V 2 bases, and 6 bases lay outside the gene matches. CDR3 length: 18 residues. This CDR3 reads CASSVTGQGLSGANVLTF. The CDR3 nucleotides are TGTGCCAGCAGCGTGACGGGACAGGGCCTCTCTGGGGCCAACGTCCTGACTTTC. The full variable domain, in which reference TRBV9 and TRBJ2-6 provide the parts outside the CDR3, is DSGVTQTPKHLITATGQRVTLRCSPRSGDLSVYWYQQSLDQGLQFLIQYYNGEERAKGNILERFSAQQFPDLHSELNLSSLELGDSALYFCASSVTGQGLSGANVLTFGAGSRLTVL.

The chain links TRBV21-1 to TRBJ2-5; the DNA was not used to check the table's D call, TRBD1. TRBV21-1 is flagged as a pseudogene. There are 13 residues in the CDR3. The CDR3 is CASSKGAGETQYF. CDR3 nucleotide sequence: TGTGCCAGCAGCAAAGGGGCTGGAGAGACCCAGTACTTC.